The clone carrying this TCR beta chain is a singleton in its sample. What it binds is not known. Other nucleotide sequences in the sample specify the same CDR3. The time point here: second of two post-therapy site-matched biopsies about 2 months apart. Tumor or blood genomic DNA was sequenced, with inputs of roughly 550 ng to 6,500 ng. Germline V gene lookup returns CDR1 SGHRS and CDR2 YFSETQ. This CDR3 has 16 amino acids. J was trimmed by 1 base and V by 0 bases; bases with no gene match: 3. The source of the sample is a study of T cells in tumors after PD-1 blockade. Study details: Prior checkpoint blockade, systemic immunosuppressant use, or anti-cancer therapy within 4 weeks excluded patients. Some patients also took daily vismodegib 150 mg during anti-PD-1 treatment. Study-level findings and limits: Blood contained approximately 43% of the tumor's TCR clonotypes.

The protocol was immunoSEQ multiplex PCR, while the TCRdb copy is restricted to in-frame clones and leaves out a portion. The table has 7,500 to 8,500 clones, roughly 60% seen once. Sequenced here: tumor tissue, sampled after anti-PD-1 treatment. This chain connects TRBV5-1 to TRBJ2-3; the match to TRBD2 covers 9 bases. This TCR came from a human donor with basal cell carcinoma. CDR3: CASSLGVAGGTDTQYF. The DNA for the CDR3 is TGCGCCAGCAGCTTGGGGGTAGCGGGGGGCACAGATACGCAGTATTTT. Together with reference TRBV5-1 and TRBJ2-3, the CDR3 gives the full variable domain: KAGVTQTPRYLIKTRGQQVTLSCSPISGHRSVSWYQQTPGQGLQFLFEYFSETQRNKGNFPGRFSGRQFSNSRSEMNVSTLELGDSALYLCASSLGVAGGTDTQYFGPGTRLTVL.